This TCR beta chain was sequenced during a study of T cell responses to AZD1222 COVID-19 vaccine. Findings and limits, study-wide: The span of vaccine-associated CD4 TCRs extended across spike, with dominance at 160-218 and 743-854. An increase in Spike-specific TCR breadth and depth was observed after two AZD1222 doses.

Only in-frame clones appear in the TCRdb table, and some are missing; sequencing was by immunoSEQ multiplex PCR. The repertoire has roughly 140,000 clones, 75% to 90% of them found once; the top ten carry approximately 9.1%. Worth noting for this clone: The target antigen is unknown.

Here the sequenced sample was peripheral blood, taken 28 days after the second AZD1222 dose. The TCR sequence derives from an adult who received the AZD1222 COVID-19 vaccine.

In DNA form, the CDR3 reads TGTGCCAGCAGCTTAGAGGGACGCAATCAGCCCCAGCATTTT. Translating it yields CASSLEGRNQPQHF. The chain is built from TRBV7-8 and TRBJ1-5; tentatively, D is TRBD1 (5 bases). This CDR3 is 14 amino acids long. Germline V CDR1 and CDR2: SGHVS, FQNEAQ. With 1 base removed from V and 2 bases from J, the gap between germline ends came to 6 bases.